The 23 T cell receptor beta chains below were found in one sample sequenced in a study of T cell changes during pregnancy in multiple sclerosis (dated by TCRdb to 2018 to 2020). The library was generated by the immunoSEQ multiplex PCR assay. TCRdb re-hosts the immuneACCESS table, in-frame sequences only. Its copies lack some clones; in the studies checked, an unresolved V gene accounts for under half of them, and the cause for the rest is not known. The sample table contains just over 65,000 clones; only one count was recorded for under 95% of them. In total, the top ten clones hold 0.7% to 0.95% of the sample. Here the sequenced sample was peripheral blood, taken in the second trimester of pregnancy. Receptors originate from a female donor with multiple sclerosis, enrolled in a pregnancy study.

The rearrangement joins TRBV2 to TRBJ2-7; possible D gene TRBD1, 6 bases. The V end lost 7 bases, the J end lost 2 bases, and 12 bases lay between the germline ends. In germline, CDR1 is SNHLY, CDR2 FYNNEI. CDR3 size: 13 residues. CDR3 in amino acids: CASTLRTAYEQYF. DNA for the CDR3: TGTGCCAGCACCCTTAGGACAGCCTACGAGCAGTACTTC.

The chain joins TRBV12-5 to TRBJ2-2; TRBD1 matches at 8 bases. V shed 6 bases and J 2 bases; nucleotides not matched to a gene: 5. CDR1 and CDR2 from the germline V gene are LGHNT and FRNRAP. The CDR3 length is 15 residues. For the CDR3, the DNA is TGTGCTAGTGGCCATGACAGGGGTAACACCGGGGAGCTGTTTTTT. Translation gives CASGHDRGNTGELFF.

The table lists this clone with a count of one. The V call is TRBV25-1, the J call TRBJ1-2, with 8 bases identical to TRBD1. Germline trimming cut 10 bases from V and 0 bases from J; bases unmatched to any gene: 13. The CDR3 is made up of 16 amino acids. Germline V gene sequence: CDR1 MGHDK, CDR2 SYGVNS. Here the CDR3 reads CATSEVTGGANYGYTF. CDR3 in DNA: TGTGCCACCTCAGAGGTAACAGGGGGAGCTAACTATGGCTACACCTTC.

The V call is TRBV19, the J call TRBJ2-1, with a weak D call TRBD1 (6 bases). Trimming stripped 10 bases from V and 10 bases from J, with 11 bases between. The germline CDR1 and CDR2 sequences are LNHDA and SQIVND (reference sequence). The CDR3 runs to 10 residues. The CDR3 sequence: CATQGSEQFF. The CDR3 nucleotides read TGTGCCACCCAGGGGTCCGAGCAGTTCTTC.

This clone was observed a few times. This chain joins TRBV18 and TRBJ1-1; TRBD1 aligns across 9 bases. CDR1 and CDR2 (germline): KGHSH, LQKENI. CDR3 length equals 12 residues. The trim removed 4 bases at V and 7 bases at J, leaving 1 base unmatched. The CDR3: CASSRDRDEAFF. CDR3 in DNA: TGTGCCAGCTCACGGGACAGGGATGAAGCTTTCTTT. Drawing the rest from reference TRBV18 and TRBJ1-1, the complete variable domain is NAGVMQNPRHLVRRRGQEARLRCSPMKGHSHVYWYRQLPEEGLKFMVYLQKENIIDESGMPKERFSAEFPKEGPSILRIQQVVRGDSAAYFCASSRDRDEAFFGQGTRLTVV.

The chain couples TRBV30 to TRBJ1-2, with D uncertain. Trimming left V 5 bases short and J 10 bases short, with 14 bases between. Germline loops: CDR1 GTSNPN, CDR2 SVGIG (reference sequence). The CDR3 extends over 11 amino acids. Here the CDR3 reads CAWGASVPYTF. Written as DNA, the CDR3 is TGTGCCTGGGGAGCGTCAGTTCCCTACACCTTC.

This clone has a single count. The chain has TRBV9 and TRBJ2-3; TRBD1 might be the D (6 bases). V was shortened by 3 bases and J by 2 bases, with 16 bases between the two germline ends. CDR3 length equals 16 residues. CDR1 is SGDLS, CDR2 YYNGEE, per germline. CDR3 coding DNA: TGTGCCAGCAGCGCAGAAGTGGGGGCATACACAGATACGCAGTATTTT. This encodes CASSAEVGAYTDTQYF.

The chain joins TRBV9 to TRBJ2-5, with TRBD2 matching over 8 bases. V lost 3 bases and J lost 5; bases outside the gene matches: 3. This CDR3 is built from 13 residues. Germline loops: CDR1 SGDLS, CDR2 YYNGEE. This chain's CDR3 is CASSAGLVETQYF. The CDR3 nucleotides read TGTGCCAGCAGCGCGGGACTAGTGGAGACCCAGTACTTC.

The sample holds one count of this clone. The V gene is TRBV7-3, the J gene TRBJ1-6; D may be TRBD1 (5 bases). CDR1 is SGHTA and CDR2 is FQGTGA in the germline V gene. V was clipped by 3 bases and J by 8 bases, with 14 bases between them. The CDR3 is 15 residues long. CDR3 loop: CASSFRAGWDSPLHF. The CDR3 nucleotides read TGTGCCAGCAGCTTTAGGGCAGGGTGGGATTCACCCCTCCACTTT.

A remark on this clone: Other nucleotide sequences from this sample produce the same CDR3. V usage is TRBV7-9 and J usage is TRBJ1-1; D is uncertain. The germline V gene has CDR1 SEHNR and CDR2 FQNEAQ (reference sequence). The CDR3 length is 11 residues. Trimming cost V 1 base and J 7 bases, with 4 bases left between them. The CDR3 DNA is TGTGCCAGCAGCTTAGTTTATGAAGCTTTCTTT. It is translated as CASSLVYEAFF.

The chain has TRBV10-3 and TRBJ2-1, with 13 bases aligning to TRBD2. V shed 8 bases, J shed 6 bases, and the junction held 7 bases outside the gene matches. CDR3 length: 15 residues. CDR1 and CDR2 from the germline V gene are ENHRY and SYGVKD. CDR3 sequence reads: CAILDGTSGVNEQFF. The DNA of the CDR3 is TGTGCCATCTTAGACGGGACTAGCGGGGTCAATGAGCAGTTCTTC.

Written as DNA, the CDR3 is TGTGCCAGCAGCGAAGGGGGACCTTATCAGCCCCAGCATTTT. This codes for CASSEGGPYQPQHF. The chain carries TRBV5-5 and TRBJ1-5, with D maybe TRBD1 (6 bases). Trimming stripped 4 bases from V and 5 bases from J, with 13 bases between. The germline V gene encodes CDR1 SGHKS and CDR2 YYEKEE (reference sequence). The CDR3 totals 14 residues.

The chain has TRBV27 and TRBJ1-1; no clear D. Germline loops: CDR1 MNHEY, CDR2 SMNVEV (reference sequence). V lost 2 bases, J lost 1 base, and 17 bases lay in between. This CDR3 spans 17 amino acids. The CDR3 nucleotides read TGTGCCAGCAGTTTACTCCCTCCGGAGGGATGGAACACTGAAGCTTTCTTT. Translated: CASSLLPPEGWNTEAFF.

This sequence joins TRBV7-9 and TRBJ1-2, with TRBD1 identical over 7 bases. Trimming cost V 6 bases and J 0 bases; bases outside gene matches: 4. Germline V gives CDR1 SEHNR, CDR2 FQNEAQ (reference sequence). The CDR3 has 14 residues. The CDR3 DNA follows: TGTGCCAGCAGTCGGGACAGCGCTAACTATGGCTACACCTTC. This translates into CASSRDSANYGYTF.

This clone was recorded only once. The rearrangement uses TRBV21-1 and TRBJ2-3; TRBD1, the table's D call, was not compared with the DNA. TRBV21-1 represents a pseudogene. CDR3 length: 12 amino acids. The CDR3 region is CASSGFTDTQYF. The CDR3 DNA sequence: TGTGCCAGCAGCGGCTTCACAGATACGCAGTATTTT.

The count of this clone is one. The V gene is TRBV6-1, the J gene TRBJ1-3, with D possibly TRBD1 on 6 matching bases. Germline-derived CDR1 and CDR2 are MNHNS and SASEGT. This CDR3 is 14 amino acids long. Trimming took off 8 bases at V and 2 bases at J, with 13 bases between the two ends. CDR3 in amino acids: CASLATGTGNTIYF. The CDR3 DNA follows: TGTGCCAGCCTCGCCACAGGGACTGGAAACACCATATATTTT.

The rearrangement uses TRBV7-3 and TRBJ1-1; D call uncertain. The germline gives CDR1 SGHTA, CDR2 FQGTGA. V lost 2 bases to trimming and J lost 0 bases, with 10 bases between them. This CDR3 region has 15 residues. The CDR3 protein is CASSLQAHMNTEAFF. The CDR3 nucleotides read TGTGCCAGCAGCTTACAGGCCCATATGAACACTGAAGCTTTCTTT.

The chain has TRBV6-6 and TRBJ2-1, with D possibly matching TRBD2 (5 bases). V was cut by 7 bases and J by 5 bases, with 18 bases left in between. This CDR3 spans 15 amino acids. The germline V gene encodes CDR1 MNHNY and CDR2 SVGAGI (reference sequence). This CDR3 reads CASTQGLLFNNEQFF. CDR3 nucleotide sequence: TGTGCCAGCACCCAAGGACTGCTGTTTAACAATGAGCAGTTCTTC.

The V and J genes are TRBV7-2 and TRBJ2-3; 8 nucleotides line up with TRBD2. The CDR3 runs 18 residues. Germline loops: CDR1 SGHTA, CDR2 FQGNSA. With V trimmed by 3 bases and J by 2 bases, 13 bases remained unmatched. The DNA for the CDR3 is TGTGCCAGCAGCTTGGGCGGGGGGACCCAACAATTCACAGATACGCAGTATTTT. Its translation is CASSLGGGTQQFTDTQYF.

This clone was picked up one time. This chain uses TRBV14 with TRBJ2-2, with 9 bases fitting TRBD2. The CDR3 is 18 amino acids. Trimming took 1 base from V and 10 from J; bases not matched to a gene: 16. Germline lookup yields CDR1 SGHDN and CDR2 FVKESK. Here the CDR3 DNA reads TGTGCCAGCAGCCAAGGGGCCGGGCGGGGGGGTCCTATCGAGGAGCTGTTTTTT. This translates into CASSQGAGRGGPIEELFF.

The rearrangement uses TRBV30 and TRBJ1-2, with D unresolved. The length of the CDR3 is 10 residues. V lost 6 bases, J lost 6 bases, and 8 bases lay in between. Germline V CDR1 and CDR2: GTSNPN, SVGIG (reference sequence). The CDR3 here is CACSQNGYTF. The CDR3, as DNA: TGTGCCTGTTCCCAAAATGGCTACACCTTC.

The chain joins TRBV5-6 to TRBJ2-7; D not certain. V lost 2 bases and J lost 12, with 21 bases in between. The CDR3 is made up of 14 amino acids. From germline, CDR1 is SGHDT and CDR2 YYEEEE. The CDR3 is CASSLNSAGSLGYF. The CDR3 DNA follows: TGTGCCAGCAGCTTAAACAGTGCTGGGTCCTTGGGGTACTTC.

J is TRBJ2-7 and V is TRBV11-3; D is possibly TRBD2 (6 bases). The CDR3 covers 14 residues. The V end lost 5 bases, the J end lost 1 base, and 12 bases lay between the germline ends. Looked up from germline, CDR1 is SGHNT and CDR2 is YENEEA. The CDR3 DNA is TGTGCCAGCAGCACTAGTGGGGGGTCCTACGAGCAGTACTTC. Protein: CASSTSGGSYEQYF.